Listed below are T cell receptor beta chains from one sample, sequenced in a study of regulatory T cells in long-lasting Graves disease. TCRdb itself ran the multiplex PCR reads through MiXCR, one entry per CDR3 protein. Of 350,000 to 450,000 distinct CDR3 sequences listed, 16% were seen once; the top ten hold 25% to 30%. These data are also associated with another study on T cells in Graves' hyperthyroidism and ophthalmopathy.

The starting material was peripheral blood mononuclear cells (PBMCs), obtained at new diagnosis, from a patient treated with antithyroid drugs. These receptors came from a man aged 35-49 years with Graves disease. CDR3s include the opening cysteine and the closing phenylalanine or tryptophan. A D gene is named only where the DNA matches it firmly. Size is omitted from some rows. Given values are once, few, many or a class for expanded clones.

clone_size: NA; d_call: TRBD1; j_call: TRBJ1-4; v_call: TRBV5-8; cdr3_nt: TGTGCCAGCAGCATCGCAGACAGGGGGTCGCGGAAACTGTTTTTT; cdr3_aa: CASSIADRGSRKLFF
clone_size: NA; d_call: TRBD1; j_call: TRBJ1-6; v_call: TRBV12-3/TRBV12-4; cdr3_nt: TGTGCCAGCAGTCTGACAGGGGGCCTAGGTTCACCCCTCCACTTT; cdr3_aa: CASSLTGGLGSPLHF
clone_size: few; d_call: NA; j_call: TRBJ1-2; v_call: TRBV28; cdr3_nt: TGTGCCAGCCGGGTAGGGTTGGACTATGGCTACACCTTC; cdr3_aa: CASRVGLDYGYTF
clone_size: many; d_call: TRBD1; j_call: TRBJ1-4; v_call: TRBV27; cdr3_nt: TGTGCCAGCAGTTCACACAGGGGTGAAAAACTGTTTTTT; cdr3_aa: CASSSHRGEKLFF
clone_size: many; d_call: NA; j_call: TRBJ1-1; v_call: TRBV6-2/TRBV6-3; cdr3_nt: TGTGCCAGCAGACCTAGGGGACAGAACACTGAAGCTTTCTTT; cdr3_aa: CASRPRGQNTEAFF
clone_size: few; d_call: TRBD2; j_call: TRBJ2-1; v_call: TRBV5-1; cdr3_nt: TGCGCCAGCAGCCCCTTGGGGGGGGGAAACAATGAGCAGTTCTTC; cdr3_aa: CASSPLGGGNNEQFF
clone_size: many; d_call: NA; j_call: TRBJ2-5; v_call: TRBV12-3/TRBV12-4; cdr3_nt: TGTGCCAGCAGTTTGTTTAGGGGGGAGACCCAGTACTTC; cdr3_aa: CASSLFRGETQYF
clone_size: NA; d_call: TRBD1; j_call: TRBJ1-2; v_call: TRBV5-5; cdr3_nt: TGTGCCAGCAGTTCGAGGACAGGGGGTTCTGGCTACACCTTC; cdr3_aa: CASSSRTGGSGYTF
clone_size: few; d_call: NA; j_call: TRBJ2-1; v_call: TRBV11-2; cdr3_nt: TGTGCCAGCAGCGCCGTCTCCGGGACCCAATACTACAATGAGCAGTTCTTC; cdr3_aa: CASSAVSGTQYYNEQFF
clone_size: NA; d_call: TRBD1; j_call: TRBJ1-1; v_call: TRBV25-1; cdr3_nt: TGTGCCAGCAGCAAAACAGGGGGCGGTCGGACTGAAGCTTTCTTT; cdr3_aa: CASSKTGGGRTEAFF
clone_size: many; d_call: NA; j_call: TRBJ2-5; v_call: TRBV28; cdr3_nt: TGTGCCAGCAGCGAGGACCTCTCCCAAGAGACCCAGTACTTC; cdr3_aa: CASSEDLSQETQYF
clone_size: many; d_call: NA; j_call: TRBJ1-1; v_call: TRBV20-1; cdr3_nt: TGCAGTGCCATCAGTGATCCGGGTGGCACTGAAGCTTTCTTT; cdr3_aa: CSAISDPGGTEAFF
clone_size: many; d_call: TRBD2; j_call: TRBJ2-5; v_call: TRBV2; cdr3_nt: TGTGCCAGCAGTGAAGGAGGAGCGGGGCACCGGGAGACCCAGTACTTC; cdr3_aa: CASSEGGAGHRETQYF
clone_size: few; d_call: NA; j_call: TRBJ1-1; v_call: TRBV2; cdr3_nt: TGTGCCAGCACGGACGGCGCAAACACTGAAGCTTTCTTT; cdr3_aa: CASTDGANTEAFF
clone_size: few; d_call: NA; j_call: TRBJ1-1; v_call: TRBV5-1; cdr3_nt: TGCGCCAGCAGCTTGGGGGCCGGCCCCACTGAAGCTTTCTTT; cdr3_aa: CASSLGAGPTEAFF
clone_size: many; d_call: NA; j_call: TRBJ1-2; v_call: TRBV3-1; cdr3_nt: TGTGCCAGCAGCCAACGGCCCAACTATGGCTACACCTTC; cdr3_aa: CASSQRPNYGYTF
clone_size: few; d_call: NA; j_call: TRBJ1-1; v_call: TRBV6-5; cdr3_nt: TGTGCCAGCAGTTACTCGATCGGGGCCACTGAAGCTTTCTTT; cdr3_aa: CASSYSIGATEAFF
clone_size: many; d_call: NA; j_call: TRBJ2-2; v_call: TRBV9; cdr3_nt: TGTGCCAGCAGCGTAGTGGGGGACACCGGGGAGCTGTTTTTT; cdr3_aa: CASSVVGDTGELFF
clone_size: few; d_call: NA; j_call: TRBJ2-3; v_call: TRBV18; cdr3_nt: TGTGCCAGCTCACCCTCCAGGGTGCCAGATACGCAGTATTTT; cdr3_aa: CASSPSRVPDTQYF
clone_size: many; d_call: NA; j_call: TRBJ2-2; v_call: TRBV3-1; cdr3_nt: TGTGCCAGCAGCCAATTTGACTCGGGCACCGGGGAGCTGTTTTTT; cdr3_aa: CASSQFDSGTGELFF
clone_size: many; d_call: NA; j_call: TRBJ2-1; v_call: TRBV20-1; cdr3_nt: TGCAGTGTCCCCGGGTACGATGAGCAGTTCTTC; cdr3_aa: CSVPGYDEQFF
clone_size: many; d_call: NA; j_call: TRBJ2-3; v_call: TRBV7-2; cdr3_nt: TGTGCCAGCAGCTTCGCGGCGGGGCCTAGCACAGATACGCAGTATTTT; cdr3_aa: CASSFAAGPSTDTQYF
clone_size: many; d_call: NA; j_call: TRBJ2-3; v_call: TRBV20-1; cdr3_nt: TGCAGTGCTAAGGCCTGGCCGAGGTTTACAGATACGCAGTATTTT; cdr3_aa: CSAKAWPRFTDTQYF
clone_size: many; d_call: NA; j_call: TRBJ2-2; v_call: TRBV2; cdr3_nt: TGTGCCAGCAGTGAAGAGGTCTCTTACACCGGGGAGCTGTTTTTT; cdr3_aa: CASSEEVSYTGELFF
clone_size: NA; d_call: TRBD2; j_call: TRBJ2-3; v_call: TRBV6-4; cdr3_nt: TGTGCCAGCAGTGTGGAAGCGGGGGGGCCGTCAGATACGCAGTATTTT; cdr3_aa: CASSVEAGGPSDTQYF
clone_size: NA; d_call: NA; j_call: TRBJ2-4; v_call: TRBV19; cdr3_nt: TGTGCCAGTAGTATTGAGACAGCGCGTACGTCTCTAGCCAAAAACATTCAGTACTTC; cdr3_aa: CASSIETARTSLAKNIQYF
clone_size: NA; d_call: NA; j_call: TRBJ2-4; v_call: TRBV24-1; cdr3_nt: TGTGCCACCAGTGATTGGACAAACATTCAGTACTTC; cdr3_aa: CATSDWTNIQYF
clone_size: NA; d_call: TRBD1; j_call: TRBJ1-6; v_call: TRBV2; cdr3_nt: TGTGCCAGCAGGTACAGGGGAAATTCACCCCTCCACTTT; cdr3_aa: CASRYRGNSPLHF
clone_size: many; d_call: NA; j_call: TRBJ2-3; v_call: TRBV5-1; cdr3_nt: TGCGCCAGCAGCCTCGGGACTCCAGGGGCAGCAGATACGCAGTATTTT; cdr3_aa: CASSLGTPGAADTQYF
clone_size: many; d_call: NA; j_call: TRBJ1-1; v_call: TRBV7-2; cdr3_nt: TGTGCCAGCAGCTCGGGGAGGACCACTGAAGCTTTCTTT; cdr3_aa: CASSSGRTTEAFF
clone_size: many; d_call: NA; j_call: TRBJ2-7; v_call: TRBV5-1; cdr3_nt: TGCGCCAGCAGCTCCCCCAGCCCTCCTGGGGTCAACGAGCAGTACTTC; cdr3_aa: CASSSPSPPGVNEQYF
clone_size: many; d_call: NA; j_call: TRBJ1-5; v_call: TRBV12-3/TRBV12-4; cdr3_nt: TGTGCCAGCAATACCGGGGGGCCGGGTCAGCCCCAGCATTTT; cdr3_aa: CASNTGGPGQPQHF
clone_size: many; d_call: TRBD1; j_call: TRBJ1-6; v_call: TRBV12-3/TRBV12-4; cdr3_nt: TGTGCCAGCAGCTTGGGGACAGGGGGCGTTTATTCACCCCTCCACTTT; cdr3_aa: CASSLGTGGVYSPLHF
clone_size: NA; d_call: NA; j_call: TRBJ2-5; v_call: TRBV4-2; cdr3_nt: TGTGCCAGCAGCCAAGATCCGGCAGAGGCTTCGGGGACCCAGTACTTC; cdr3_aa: CASSQDPAEASGTQYF
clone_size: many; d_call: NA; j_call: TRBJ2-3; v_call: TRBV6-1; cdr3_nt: TGTGCCAGCAGTCAGGGGGGGCGGATGGGCACAGATACGCAGTATTTT; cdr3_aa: CASSQGGRMGTDTQYF
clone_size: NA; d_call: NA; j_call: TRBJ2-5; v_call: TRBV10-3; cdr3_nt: TGTGCCACCTCTCCCCGTGCCCAAGAGACCCAGTACTTC; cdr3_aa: CATSPRAQETQYF
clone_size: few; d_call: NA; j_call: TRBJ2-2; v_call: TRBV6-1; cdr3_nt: TGTGCCAGCAGCCGGTTCGGCGGGGAGCTGTTTTTT; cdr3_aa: CASSRFGGELFF
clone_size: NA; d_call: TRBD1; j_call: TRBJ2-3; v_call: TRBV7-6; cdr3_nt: TGTGCCAGCAGCACCGGACAGGCACAGATCTTATATTTT; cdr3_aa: CASSTGQAQILYF
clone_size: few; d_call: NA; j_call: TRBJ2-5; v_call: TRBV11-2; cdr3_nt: TGTGCCAGCAGCTTATGGCCGGGGGTAGAGATCCAGTACTTC; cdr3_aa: CASSLWPGVEIQYF
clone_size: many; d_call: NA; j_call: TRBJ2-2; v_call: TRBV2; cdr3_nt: TGTGCCAGCAGTGAATTTGGGGCAGTGAACACCGGGGAGCTGTTTTTT; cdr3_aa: CASSEFGAVNTGELFF
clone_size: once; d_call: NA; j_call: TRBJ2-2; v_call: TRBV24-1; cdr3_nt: TGTGCCACCAGTGACCAAGGACAGAAGACCGGGGAGCTGTTTTTT; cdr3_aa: CATSDQGQKTGELFF
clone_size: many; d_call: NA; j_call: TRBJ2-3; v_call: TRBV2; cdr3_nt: TGTGCCAGCAGTCGGGGGGCCCGCACAGATACGCAGTATTTT; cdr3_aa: CASSRGARTDTQYF
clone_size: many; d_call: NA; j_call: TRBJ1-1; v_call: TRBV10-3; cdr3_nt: TGTGCCATCAGTGAACAGATGAACACTGAAGCTTTCTTT; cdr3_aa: CAISEQMNTEAFF
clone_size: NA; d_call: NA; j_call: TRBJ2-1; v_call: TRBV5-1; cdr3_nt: TGCGCCAGCAGCGGACAGTTGGGTGGCAATGAGCAGTTCTTC; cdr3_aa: CASSGQLGGNEQFF
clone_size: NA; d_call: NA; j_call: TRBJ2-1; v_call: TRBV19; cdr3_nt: TGTGCCAGTAGTGCCAGGGGAGTCTCCTACAATGAGCAGTTCTTC; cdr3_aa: CASSARGVSYNEQFF
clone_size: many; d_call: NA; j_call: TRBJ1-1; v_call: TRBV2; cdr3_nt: TGTGCCACCACAGGGCAGGGAAGAGGGACTGAAGCTTTCTTT; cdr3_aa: CATTGQGRGTEAFF
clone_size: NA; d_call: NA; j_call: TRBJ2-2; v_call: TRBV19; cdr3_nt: TGTGCCAGTAGTTTAACAGGGTTTACGTCCACCGGGGAGCTGTTTTTT; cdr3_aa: CASSLTGFTSTGELFF
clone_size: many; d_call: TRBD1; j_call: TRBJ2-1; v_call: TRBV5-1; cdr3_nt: TGCGCCAGCAGCTTACGACCGACAGGGGACGGGAATGAGCAGTTCTTC; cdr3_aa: CASSLRPTGDGNEQFF
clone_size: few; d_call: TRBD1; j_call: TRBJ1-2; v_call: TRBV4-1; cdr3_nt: TGCGCCAGCAGCCAAGAAGCGGCAGGGGGAAATGGCTACACCTTC; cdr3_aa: CASSQEAAGGNGYTF
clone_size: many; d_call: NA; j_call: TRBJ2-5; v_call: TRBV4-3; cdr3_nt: TGCGCCAGCAGCCCCGAGTTGAAGGGGGGCCCGTACCAAGAGACCCAGTACTTC; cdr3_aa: CASSPELKGGPYQETQYF
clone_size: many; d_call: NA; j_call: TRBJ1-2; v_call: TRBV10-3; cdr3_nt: TGTGCCATCACCGCGTCAGGAGCTAACTATGGCTACACCTTC; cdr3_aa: CAITASGANYGYTF
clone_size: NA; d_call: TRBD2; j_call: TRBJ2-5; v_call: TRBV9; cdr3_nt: TGTGCCAGCAGCGTGGGTAGCGGGGAAGAGACCCAGTACTTC; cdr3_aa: CASSVGSGEETQYF
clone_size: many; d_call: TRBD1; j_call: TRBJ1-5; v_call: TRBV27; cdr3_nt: TGTGCCAGCAGTCCGTCGACAGGGTATAGCAATCAGCCCCAGCATTTT; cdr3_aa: CASSPSTGYSNQPQHF
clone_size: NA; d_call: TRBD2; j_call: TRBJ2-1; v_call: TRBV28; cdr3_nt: TGTGCCAGCAGTCCCGGGACTAGACATCGTGAGCAGTTCTTC; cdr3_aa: CASSPGTRHREQFF
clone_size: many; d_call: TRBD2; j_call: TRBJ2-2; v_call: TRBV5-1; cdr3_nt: TGCGCCAGCAGCTCCCCGGGACTAGCAGACGGGGAGCTGTTTTTT; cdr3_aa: CASSSPGLADGELFF
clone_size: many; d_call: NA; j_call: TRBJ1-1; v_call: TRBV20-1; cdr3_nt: TGCAGTGCTAGTAGTCTGGGACACCCAGCGAACACTGAAGCTTTCTTT; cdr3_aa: CSASSLGHPANTEAFF
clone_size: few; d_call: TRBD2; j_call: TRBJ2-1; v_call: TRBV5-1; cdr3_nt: TGCGCCAGCAGACAGAGTTGGGCGGGGGGCTCCAATGAGCAGTTCTTC; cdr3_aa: CASRQSWAGGSNEQFF
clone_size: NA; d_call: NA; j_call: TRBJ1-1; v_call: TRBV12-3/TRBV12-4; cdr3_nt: TGTACCGGCAGTCCCATGGAGAACACTGAAGCTTTCTTT; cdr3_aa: CTGSPMENTEAFF
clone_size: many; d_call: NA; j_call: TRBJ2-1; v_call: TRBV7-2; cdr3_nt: TGTGCCAGCAGCCCCTGGCTCGGGCTGCTAGCTAATGAGCAGTTCTTC; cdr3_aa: CASSPWLGLLANEQFF